This T cell receptor (beta chain) derives from a study of post-analysis software for immune sequencing data. Study-level findings and limits: Those with multiple sclerosis, the patient group, showed significantly lower normalized Chao1 diversity than controls. Comparison of patients with controls showed five TRBV segments more frequent in patients, TRBV5-6, TRBV5-1 and TRBV20-1 among them.

Libraries were made from TCR beta cDNA, and they carried unique molecular identifiers. TCRdb used MiXCR to reprocess the PCR reads, holding one entry per CDR3 protein. Of some 800,000 distinct CDR3 sequences listed, roughly 46% are singletons. A remark on this clonotype: What it binds is not known.

V was shortened by 4 bases and J by 3 bases, with 14 bases between the two germline ends. Germline CDR1 reads KGHDR; CDR2 reads SFDVKD. The CDR3 length is 15 residues. Sequencing was done on a sample of blood. V is TRBV24-1 and J is TRBJ2-5; tentatively, D is TRBD1 (6 bases). The TCR comes from a girl aged 10 to 17 with multiple sclerosis. The chain's CDR3 is CATSDITGMKETQYF. In nucleotides, the CDR3 is TGTGCCACCAGTGACATTACAGGGATGAAAGAGACCCAGTACTTC.